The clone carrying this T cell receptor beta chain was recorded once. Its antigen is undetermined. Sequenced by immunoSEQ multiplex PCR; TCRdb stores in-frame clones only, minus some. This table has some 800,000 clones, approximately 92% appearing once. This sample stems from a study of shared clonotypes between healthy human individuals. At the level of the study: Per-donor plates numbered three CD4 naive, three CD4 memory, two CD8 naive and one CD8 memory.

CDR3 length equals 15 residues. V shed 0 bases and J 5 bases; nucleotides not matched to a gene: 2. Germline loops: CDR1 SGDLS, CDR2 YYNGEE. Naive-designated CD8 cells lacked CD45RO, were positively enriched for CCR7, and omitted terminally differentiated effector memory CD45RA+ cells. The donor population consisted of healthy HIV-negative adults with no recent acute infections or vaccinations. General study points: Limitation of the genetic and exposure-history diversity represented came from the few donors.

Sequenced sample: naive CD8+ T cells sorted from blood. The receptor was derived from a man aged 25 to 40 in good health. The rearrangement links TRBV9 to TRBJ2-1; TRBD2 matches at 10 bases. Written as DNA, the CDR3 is TGTGCCAGCAGCGTAGCGGGACTAGCGAACAATGAGCAGTTCTTC. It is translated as CASSVAGLANNEQFF.